A single sample gave rise to the 25 T cell receptor beta chains below, sequenced in a study of OX40 agonist ivuxolimab in advanced cancers. The repertoire was sequenced with immunoSEQ multiplex PCR; TCRdb's copy has only in-frame clones and lacks some. The table has tens of thousands of clones, around 80% seen once; the top ten hold approximately 0.44%. The sequences come from CD4+ or CD8+ T cells sorted from blood, collected in a trial of the OX40 agonist ivuxolimab. The receptor set was obtained from an adult with an advanced solid tumor such as melanoma, head and neck, liver or kidney cancer.

This chain joins TRBV6-6 and TRBJ1-1; D is ambiguous. Germline V gives CDR1 MNHNY, CDR2 SVGAGI (reference sequence). The ends were cut back, 5 bases at V and 2 bases at J, with 12 bases in the middle. The CDR3 has 14 amino acids. CDR3 in amino acids: CASSPPKINTEAFF. CDR3 nucleotides: TGTGCCAGCAGTCCCCCTAAGATCAACACTGAAGCTTTCTTT.

This chain joins TRBV7-9 and TRBJ1-6, with TRBD1 as a possible D gene (6 bases). The CDR3 is 15 amino acids. V dropped 1 base and J dropped 5 bases, with 9 bases sitting between them. Looked up from germline, CDR1 is SEHNR and CDR2 is FQNEAQ (reference sequence). The DNA of the CDR3 is TGTGCCAGCAGCTTAGGAGGACAGCATAATTCACCCCTCCACTTT. It encodes CASSLGGQHNSPLHF.

The chain joins TRBV27 to TRBJ1-2; D gene unclear. CDR1 MNHEY and CDR2 SMNVEV come from the germline V gene (reference sequence). The CDR3 is 13 residues long. V was shortened by 3 bases and J by 2 bases, with 7 bases between the two germline ends. Here the CDR3 reads CASSFAQNYGYTF. The CDR3 DNA reads TGTGCCAGCAGTTTCGCTCAGAACTATGGCTACACCTTC.

The V and J genes are TRBV12-5 and TRBJ1-2, with D possibly matching TRBD1 (5 bases). The CDR3 sequence is 15 residues long. CDR1 is LGHNT and CDR2 is FRNRAP in the germline V gene. V lost 0 bases and J 4 bases, leaving 12 bases between the germline ends. The DNA of the CDR3 is TGTGCTAGTGGTTTGGTACTAGGACAAATCTATGGCTACACCTTC. It specifies CASGLVLGQIYGYTF.

This chain connects TRBV6-5 to TRBJ2-7, with TRBD1 identical over 9 bases. J lost 4 bases, V lost 0 bases, and 4 bases had no gene match. CDR3 length equals 15 residues. Looked up from germline, CDR1 is MNHEY and CDR2 is SVGAGI. The DNA of the CDR3 is TGTGCCAGCAGTTACTCGATGGGACAGGGTTACGAGCAGTACTTC. This codes for CASSYSMGQGYEQYF.

This sequence joins TRBV28 and TRBJ1-4, with D perhaps TRBD1 (5 bases). The CDR3 has 17 residues. Germline loops: CDR1 MDHEN, CDR2 SYDVKM. V was pared by 6 bases and J by 2 bases, with 19 bases between. The CDR3 DNA is TGTGCCAGCAGGACCACCCAGGGAGGTCGCACTAATGAAAAACTGTTTTTT. It yields the protein CASRTTQGGRTNEKLFF. Using reference TRBV28 and TRBJ1-4 for the parts outside the CDR3, the full variable domain is DVKVTQSSRYLVKRTGEKVFLECVQDMDHENMFWYRQDPGLGLRLIYFSYDVKMKEKGDIPEGYSVSREKKERFSLILESASTNQTSMYLCASRTTQGGRTNEKLFFGSGTQLSVL.

The chain has TRBV5-1 and TRBJ1-1; D is unclear. The ends were cut back, 5 bases at V and 0 bases at J, with 11 bases in the middle. Germline V gene sequence: CDR1 SGHRS, CDR2 YFSETQ. The CDR3 runs to 14 residues. The CDR3 DNA follows: TGCGCCAGCAGTAGGATTCTAATGAACACTGAAGCTTTCTTT. Its translation: CASSRILMNTEAFF.

Only a few counts were recorded for this clone. J is TRBJ2-1 and V is TRBV7-8; 16 nucleotides match TRBD2. The CDR3 spans 16 residues. With 5 bases clipped from V and 10 bases from J, the junction kept 8 bases outside the gene matches. Germline V gene lookup returns CDR1 SGHVS and CDR2 FQNEAQ. CDR3 residues: CASSPGTSGRGREQFF. CDR3 nucleotide sequence: TGTGCCAGCAGCCCCGGGACTAGCGGGAGGGGCCGGGAGCAGTTCTTC.

This clone was found a few times. The chain joins TRBV5-6 to TRBJ2-3; D is undetermined. Deletions cut 0 bases from V and 1 base from J, with 3 bases between. CDR3 length: 13 amino acids. Germline lookup yields CDR1 SGHDT and CDR2 YYEEEE. CDR3 bases: TGTGCCAGCAGCTTGGAGGGCACAGATACGCAGTATTTT. It is translated as CASSLEGTDTQYF. The whole variable domain, filled in from reference TRBV5-6 and TRBJ2-3, reads DAGVTQSPTHLIKTRGQQVTLRCSPKSGHDTVSWYQQALGQGPQFIFQYYEEEERQRGNFPDRFSGHQFPNYSSELNVNALLLGDSALYLCASSLEGTDTQYFGPGTRLTVL.

The chain couples TRBV11-2 to TRBJ1-3; D not resolved. Per the germline V gene, CDR1 is SGHAT and CDR2 is FQNNGV. CDR3 length: 14 residues. Trimming shortened V by 1 base and J by 3 bases, and 7 bases separated the two germline ends. As DNA, the CDR3 is TGTGCCAGCAGCTTAGGGGTATTTGGAAACACCATATATTTT. This translates into CASSLGVFGNTIYF.

The chain links TRBV2 to TRBJ1-5, with no clear D. V was shortened by 6 bases and J by 1 base, with 10 bases between the two germline ends. Germline CDR1 and CDR2: SNHLY and FYNNEI. The CDR3 extends over 14 amino acids. The CDR3 coding sequence is TGTGCCAGCAGACAGTCTTCGAGCAATCAGCCCCAGCATTTT. Its translation is CASRQSSSNQPQHF.

This chain links TRBV27 with TRBJ2-2, with unresolved D. This CDR3 comprises 15 residues. Trimming shortened V by 2 bases and J by 6 bases, and 13 bases separated the two germline ends. CDR1 MNHEY and CDR2 SMNVEV come from the germline V gene (reference sequence). CDR3 sequence (DNA): TGTGCCAGCAGTTTACGGTCCCTAGGGCCCGGGGAGCTGTTTTTT. It yields the protein CASSLRSLGPGELFF.

The gene calls are TRBV27 and TRBJ1-2; D is ambiguous. With 3 bases removed from V and 0 bases from J, the gap between germline ends came to 5 bases. This CDR3 is 13 amino acids long. The germline gives CDR1 MNHEY, CDR2 SMNVEV (reference sequence). This chain's CDR3 is CASSFRANYGYTF. For the CDR3, the DNA is TGTGCCAGCAGTTTTCGAGCTAACTATGGCTACACCTTC.

This chain connects TRBV5-1 to TRBJ1-1; D ambiguous. Trimming pared 0 bases from V and 0 bases from J, leaving 15 bases between. The CDR3 has 17 residues. CDR1 and CDR2 (germline): SGHRS, YFSETQ. CDR3 sequence (DNA): TGCGCCAGCAGCTTGGGCAGGTGGGGAGTTATGAACACTGAAGCTTTCTTT. Its protein is CASSLGRWGVMNTEAFF.

This clone was detected only a few times. The V call is TRBV30, the J call TRBJ1-1; D not resolved. CDR1 and CDR2 from the germline V gene are GTSNPN and SVGIG (reference sequence). The CDR3 length is 13 residues. Trimming shortened V by 0 bases and J by 0 bases, and 5 bases separated the two germline ends. The CDR3 sequence: CAWSVSLNTEAFF. The CDR3 DNA is TGTGCCTGGAGTGTATCCCTGAACACTGAAGCTTTCTTT. Together with reference TRBV30 and TRBJ1-1, the CDR3 gives the full variable domain: SQTIHQWPATLVQPVGSPLSLECTVEGTSNPNLYWYRQAAGRGLQLLFYSVGIGQISSEVPQNLSASRPQDRQFILSSKKLLLSDSGFYLCAWSVSLNTEAFFGQGTRLTVV.

This chain joins TRBV11-2 and TRBJ2-5, with D uncertain. The V end was cut by 0 bases, the J end by 5 bases, with 4 bases between. This CDR3 has 12 residues. CDR1 is SGHAT and CDR2 is FQNNGV in the germline V gene. CDR3 loop: CASSLETETQYF. CDR3 DNA sequence: TGTGCCAGCAGCTTAGAGACGGAGACCCAGTACTTC.

V gene TRBV6-5 combines with J gene TRBJ1-4; D is perhaps TRBD1 (6 bases). CDR1 is MNHEY and CDR2 is SVGAGI in the germline V gene. CDR3 length equals 16 residues. V dropped 2 bases and J dropped 0 bases, with 10 bases sitting between them. CDR3 sequence: CASSYGPGATNEKLFF. In DNA, the CDR3 is TGTGCCAGCAGTTACGGTCCAGGGGCAACTAATGAAAAACTGTTTTTT.

V usage is TRBV4-1 and J usage is TRBJ1-5; D remains unclear. V was shortened by 4 bases and J by 0 bases, with 16 bases between the two germline ends. This CDR3 is 17 amino acids long. Germline CDR1 MGHRA, CDR2 YSYEKL. The CDR3 region is CASSPKSGTYSNQPQHF. CDR3 DNA: TGCGCCAGCAGCCCCAAGAGCGGAACTTATAGCAATCAGCCCCAGCATTTT.

This sequence joins TRBV7-9 and TRBJ2-5; 13 nucleotides align to TRBD2. The CDR3 consists of 16 residues. CDR1 and CDR2 (germline): SEHNR, FQNEAQ (reference sequence). The junction had 7 bases not matched to a gene; V was cut back by 4 bases and J by 5 bases. The DNA of the CDR3 is TGTGCCAGCAGCTCAGGGACTAGCGGGATAATTGAGACCCAGTACTTC. Protein: CASSSGTSGIIETQYF.

This clone was seen just once. This sequence joins TRBV6-1 and TRBJ1-6; D not resolved. V lost 5 bases to trimming and J lost 7 bases, with 9 bases between them. The germline V gene has CDR1 MNHNS and CDR2 SASEGT. This CDR3 region has 13 residues. The CDR3 DNA sequence: TGTGCCAGCAGTCGGACGGGAAATTCACCCCTCCACTTT. Protein sequence: CASSRTGNSPLHF.

The J gene is TRBJ2-7, the V gene TRBV18, with TRBD1 matching 9 bases. The CDR3 consists of 15 residues. Germline V gives CDR1 KGHSH, CDR2 LQKENI. The trim removed 3 bases at V and 4 bases at J, leaving 7 bases unmatched. The CDR3, as DNA: TGTGCCAGCTCACCTGGGACAGGGTCATGGTACGAGCAGTACGTC. Translated: CASSPGTGSWYEQYV.

The J gene is TRBJ2-7, the V gene TRBV6-1; tentative D call: TRBD1 (6 bases). Trimming left V 3 bases short and J 0 bases short, with 12 bases between. CDR1 and CDR2 (germline): MNHNS, SASEGT. This CDR3 is built from 15 residues. CDR3: CASSEWDTPSYEQYF. The CDR3 DNA follows: TGTGCCAGCAGTGAGTGGGACACTCCCTCCTACGAGCAGTACTTC.

The rearrangement joins TRBV25-1 to TRBJ2-7; D is undetermined. V was cut by 6 bases and J by 4 bases, with 1 base left in between. CDR3 length equals 9 residues. Germline lookup yields CDR1 MGHDK and CDR2 SYGVNS. The CDR3 region is CASRYEQYV. CDR3 DNA sequence: TGTGCCAGCAGGTACGAGCAGTACGTC.

This rearrangement joins TRBV7-7 to TRBJ2-5; D ambiguous. From germline, CDR1 is SSHAT and CDR2 FNYEAQ (reference sequence). V lost 0 bases and J lost 1, with 6 bases in between. This CDR3 region has 14 residues. CDR3 coding DNA: TGTGCCAGCAGCTTAGCCGGAATCCAAGAGACCCAGTACTTC. It translates to CASSLAGIQETQYF.

The chain joins TRBV11-2 to TRBJ2-1, with D possibly TRBD2 on 6 matching bases. Germline-derived CDR1 and CDR2 are SGHAT and FQNNGV. The CDR3 has 16 residues. V was trimmed by 1 base and J by 0 bases, leaving 10 bases between them. For the CDR3, the DNA is TGTGCCAGCAGCTTAGTTCGGGGGAGCTCCTACAATGAGCAGTTCTTC. Amino acids: CASSLVRGSSYNEQFF.